A single sample gave rise to the 20 T cell receptor beta chains below, sequenced in a study of T cells after yellow fever vaccination (dated 2019 in TCRdb). The treatment or condition label on this specimen signifies: live attenuated yellow fever vaccine strain. The library came from 5' RACE. The sequencer was an Illumina NovaSeq 6000. TCRdb itself trimmed the public reads at Q25 with fastp, ran MiXCR and retained productive beta chains. Entries are consolidated by CDR3 protein sequence, retaining the most common genes and DNA. The sample contains about 99,000 distinct CDR3 sequences, around 5.8% of them found a single time. The top ten constitute about 38% of the sample. The material sequenced was CD8+ T cells sorted from PBMCs, taken 10 days after the yellow fever booster vaccination. The receptors derive from a man aged 18-30 years who received the YFV17D yellow fever vaccine.

This CDR3 is CASSFGQGAGTEAFF. DNA for the CDR3: TGTGCCAGCAGCTTTGGGCAGGGGGCAGGAACTGAAGCTTTCTTT. V gene TRBV5-4 combines with J gene TRBJ1-1; 8 bases map to TRBD1. V lost 2 bases and J lost 5; bases outside the gene matches: 8. Germline V gene data show CDR1 as SGHNT and CDR2 as YYREEE (reference sequence). CDR3 size: 15 residues.

The sample holds a few counts of this clonotype. The V call is TRBV6-5, the J call TRBJ2-1; maybe TRBD1 (6 bases). This CDR3 region has 14 residues. Trimming took 6 bases from V and 6 from J, leaving 15 bases between them. Germline CDR1 MNHEY, CDR2 SVGAGI. The CDR3 sequence is CASRQGGHLNEQFF. Written as DNA, the CDR3 is TGTGCCAGCAGACAGGGCGGCCACCTCAATGAGCAGTTCTTC.

This clonotype was counted only a few times. The chain combines TRBV27 with TRBJ1-2; possible D gene TRBD1, 6 bases. The CDR3 contains 15 residues. V was pared by 6 bases and J by 4 bases, with 18 bases between. Germline CDR1 reads MNHEY; CDR2 reads SMNVEV (reference sequence). The CDR3 DNA reads as TGTGCCAGCAGCTTTTTTGGGGGGGGCGGCTATGGCTACACCTTC. Translating gives CASSFFGGGGYGYTF.

V gene TRBV20-1 combines with J gene TRBJ2-7; D possibly corresponds to TRBD1 (6 bases). This CDR3 is 12 amino acids long. Germline CDR1 is DFQATT and CDR2 is SNEGSKA (reference sequence). Trimming shortened V by 3 bases and J by 5 bases, and 11 bases separated the two germline ends. The CDR3 sequence is CSARGTIHEQYF. The CDR3 DNA reads TGCAGTGCTAGGGGGACAATCCACGAGCAGTACTTC.

J is TRBJ2-3 and V is TRBV27; D not resolved. Trimming removed 1 base at V and 0 bases at J, with 8 bases between. The V gene's germline CDR1 is MNHEY and CDR2 SMNVEV (reference sequence). The CDR3 is 15 amino acids. The CDR3 region has the DNA TGTGCCAGCAGTTTATTAGGCAGTAGCACAGATACGCAGTATTTT. Amino acids: CASSLLGSSTDTQYF.

V gene TRBV27 combines with J gene TRBJ2-2, with D possibly matching TRBD2 (6 bases). This CDR3 is built from 15 residues. Trimming took off 6 bases at V and 5 bases at J, with 16 bases between the two ends. Germline V CDR1 and CDR2: MNHEY, SMNVEV (reference sequence). The CDR3 sequence is CASSPISAGTGELFF. CDR3 coding DNA: TGTGCCAGCAGCCCTATCAGCGCGGGGACCGGGGAGCTGTTTTTT.

Comments on this clonotype: One end of the junction does not line up with germline, which may come from a read error. The chain joins TRBV7-6 to TRBJ1-2; TRBD1 might be the D (6 bases). Germline V lookup: CDR1 SGHVS, CDR2 FNYEAQ. CDR3 length: 12 residues. CDR3 sequence: CASSLGGTPPLF. DNA for the CDR3: TGTGCCAGCAGCTTAGGTGGGACACCACCTCTCTTC.

This clonotype was found a few times. CDR3 coding DNA: TGTGCCAGCAGCTCAAGCGGAAACCCGGAACGGACCCAGTACTTC. It specifies CASSSSGNPERTQYF. This rearrangement joins TRBV7-9 to TRBJ2-5; tentatively, D is TRBD2 (5 bases). The germline CDR1 and CDR2 sequences are SEHNR and FQNEAQ (reference sequence). V shed 4 bases and J shed 7 bases, with 19 bases lying between them. This CDR3 has 15 amino acids. The whole variable domain, filled in from reference TRBV7-9 and TRBJ2-5, reads DTGVSQNPRHKITKRGQNVTFRCDPISEHNRLYWYRQTLGQGPEFLTYFQNEAQLEKSRLLSDRFSAERPKGSFSTLEIQRTEQGDSAMYLCASSSSGNPERTQYFGPGTRLLVL.

The table lists this clonotype with a few counts. The chain is built from TRBV7-9 and TRBJ1-1, with D uncertain. Trimming took 1 base from V and 4 from J, leaving 13 bases between them. Germline CDR1 SEHNR, CDR2 FQNEAQ (reference sequence). The CDR3 sequence is 15 residues long. DNA for the CDR3: TGTGCCAGCAGCTTAGTAGGCAGGCGCACCACTGAAGCTTTCTTT. Its protein is CASSLVGRRTTEAFF.

This rearrangement joins TRBV7-9 to TRBJ2-4; maybe TRBD1 (5 bases). The germline V gene has CDR1 SEHNR and CDR2 FQNEAQ (reference sequence). V lost 5 bases to trimming and J lost 0 bases, with 14 bases between them. This CDR3 has 16 residues. CDR3 amino acids: CASSPPVGQAKNIQYF. CDR3 coding DNA: TGTGCCAGCAGCCCCCCAGTGGGGCAAGCCAAAAACATTCAGTACTTC. The full variable domain, in which reference TRBV7-9 and TRBJ2-4 provide the parts outside the CDR3, is DTGVSQNPRHKITKRGQNVTFRCDPISEHNRLYWYRQTLGQGPEFLTYFQNEAQLEKSRLLSDRFSAERPKGSFSTLEIQRTEQGDSAMYLCASSPPVGQAKNIQYFGAGTRLSVL.

The chain combines TRBV4-1 with TRBJ2-1; D is unclear. This CDR3 has 14 residues. V was cut by 4 bases and J by 10 bases, with 17 bases left in between. The germline V gene encodes CDR1 MGHRA and CDR2 YSYEKL. This CDR3 is CASSPVIRSWEQFF. The CDR3 DNA reads TGCGCCAGCAGCCCAGTCATTCGCTCGTGGGAGCAGTTCTTC.

The sample holds a few counts of this clonotype. The rearrangement joins TRBV5-4 to TRBJ2-2, with unresolved D. The CDR3 is made up of 11 amino acids. CDR1 is SGHNT and CDR2 is YYREEE in the germline V gene (reference sequence). V was clipped by 0 bases and J by 12 bases, with 6 bases between them. This chain's CDR3 is CASSLEGKLFF. The CDR3 DNA sequence: TGTGCCAGCAGCTTGGAAGGGAAGCTGTTTTTT.

The chain is built from TRBV7-2 and TRBJ1-2; perhaps TRBD1 as D (5 bases). Germline CDR1 SGHTA, CDR2 FQGNSA. V was shortened by 5 bases and J by 0 bases, with 19 bases between the two germline ends. The CDR3 runs 17 residues. The CDR3 DNA sequence: TGTGCCAGCAGCCTCAGTACTCTCAGGGTGGCTAACTATGGCTACACCTTC. The encoded protein is CASSLSTLRVANYGYTF.

This clonotype was detected only a few times. This rearrangement joins TRBV7-9 to TRBJ1-1, with D hard to call. The CDR3 contains 13 residues. CDR1 is SEHNR, CDR2 FQNEAQ, per germline (reference sequence). Between the trimmed V and J ends, which lost 5 bases and 7 bases, there was a span of 14 bases. The CDR3 nucleotides read TGTGCCAGCAGCCCCGTCGGGAGAATTGAAGCTTTCTTT. It is translated as CASSPVGRIEAFF. Looking up the rest from reference TRBV7-9 and TRBJ1-1 gives the full variable domain: DTGVSQNPRHKITKRGQNVTFRCDPISEHNRLYWYRQTLGQGPEFLTYFQNEAQLEKSRLLSDRFSAERPKGSFSTLEIQRTEQGDSAMYLCASSPVGRIEAFFGQGTRLTVV.

The genes are TRBV20-1 and TRBJ2-3; 10 nucleotides align to TRBD1. Trimming cost V 5 bases and J 2 bases; bases outside gene matches: 7. This CDR3 has 15 amino acids. Per the germline V gene, CDR1 is DFQATT and CDR2 is SNEGSKA (reference sequence). CDR3 amino acids: CSAHGQGGPTDTQYF. CDR3 nucleotides: TGCAGTGCTCATGGACAGGGGGGACCCACAGATACGCAGTATTTT.

V and J are TRBV12-3 or TRBV12-4 and TRBJ2-2; the D is unclear. There are 13 residues in the CDR3. The V end lost 7 bases, the J end lost 1 base, and 7 bases lay between the germline ends. The CDR3 coding sequence is TGTGCCAGCACCCCCGGGAACACCGGGGAGCTGTTTTTT. It encodes CASTPGNTGELFF.

This clonotype has more than one count but fewer than ten. The chain joins TRBV27 to TRBJ2-2; either TRBD1 or TRBD2 may fit D (6 bases each). The CDR3 contains 14 residues. The V end lost 3 bases, the J end lost 6 bases, and 11 bases lay between the germline ends. CDR1 is MNHEY and CDR2 is SMNVEV in the germline V gene (reference sequence). The CDR3 protein is CASSFGGGPGELFF. The DNA for the CDR3 is TGTGCCAGCAGTTTCGGGGGCGGCCCCGGGGAGCTGTTTTTT.

In its sample, this clonotype was seen many times. This rearrangement joins TRBV4-2 to TRBJ2-3; TRBD2 matches 10 bases. Looked up from germline, CDR1 is LGHNA and CDR2 is YNFKEQ. V trimming: 1 base; J trimming: 4 bases; junction bases outside the gene matches: 2. This CDR3 spans 15 amino acids. The CDR3 bases are TGTGCCAGCAGCCAAGGGAGCGGGGGGGCAGATACGCAGTATTTT. It encodes CASSQGSGGADTQYF.

This sequence joins TRBV5-1 and TRBJ1-2; no definite D call. Trimming left V 0 bases short and J 4 bases short, with 7 bases between. Germline loops: CDR1 SGHRS, CDR2 YFSETQ. The CDR3 spans 13 residues. The CDR3 bases are TGCGCCAGCAGCTTGGGGCAGACCTATGGCTACACCTTC. Its translation is CASSLGQTYGYTF.

The table lists this clonotype with many counts. The chain couples TRBV12-3 or TRBV12-4 to TRBJ2-2, with TRBD2 matching over 7 bases. With 3 bases clipped from V and 1 base from J, the junction kept 14 bases outside the gene matches. The CDR3 is 19 amino acids. The CDR3 region has the DNA TGTGCCAGCAGTTTTAGGTCCGGGGGGAACAAATTGAACACCGGGGAGCTGTTTTTT. Encoded protein: CASSFRSGGNKLNTGELFF.